The 17 T cell receptor beta chains below all came from one sample that was sequenced in a study of blood T cell repertoires in COVID-19. Sequenced by immunoSEQ multiplex PCR; TCRdb stores in-frame clones only, minus some. The sample includes roughly 250,000 clones, 80% to 90% of them seen just once. The specimen sequenced was PBMCs or T cells enriched from blood (not recorded which). The receptor source for this set is a woman aged 40 to 49 who had been exposed to COVID-19.

The rearrangement joins TRBV28 to TRBJ1-5; perhaps TRBD1 as D (6 bases). CDR3 length: 16 residues. The V gene lost 6 bases and the J gene lost 0 bases, with 15 bases spanning the gap. Germline V lookup: CDR1 MDHEN, CDR2 SYDVKM. The CDR3 coding sequence is TGTGCCAGCAGAACACAGGGCGCTAATAGCAATCAGCCCCAGCATTTT. Its protein is CASRTQGANSNQPQHF.

This rearrangement joins TRBV4-2 to TRBJ2-3; the match to TRBD2 covers 8 bases. Germline trimming cut 0 bases from V and 2 bases from J; bases unmatched to any gene: 10. Germline lookup yields CDR1 LGHNA and CDR2 YNFKEQ. This CDR3 comprises 18 residues. The CDR3: CASSQEKVPGRDTDTQYF. In DNA, the CDR3 is TGTGCCAGCAGCCAAGAGAAGGTGCCCGGGAGGGACACAGATACGCAGTATTTT.

As regards this clone: The junction does not match germline at one end; this may be a read error. Other DNA variants within this sample encode the same CDR3. The chain joins TRBV19 to TRBJ1-2; D gene unclear. The CDR3 loop spans 15 amino acids. Per germline, CDR1 LNHDA and CDR2 SQIVND (reference sequence). CDR3 bases: TGTGCCAGTAGTACTCCCCTCGAGGCTGACTATGGCTACACTTTC. Translated, it gives CASSTPLEADYGYTF.

V and J are TRBV11-1 and TRBJ1-6; D remains ambiguous. This CDR3 spans 14 amino acids. Trimming stripped 3 bases from V and 5 bases from J, with 8 bases between. The V gene's germline CDR1 is SGHAT and CDR2 FQDESV (reference sequence). In nucleotides, the CDR3 is TGTGCCAGCAGCTTGCGGGGTAATAATTCACCCCTCCACTTT. This codes for CASSLRGNNSPLHF.

The rearrangement joins TRBV7-6 to TRBJ2-1, with unresolved D. Trimming removed 4 bases at V and 2 bases at J, with 12 bases between. Germline loops: CDR1 SGHVS, CDR2 FNYEAQ. CDR3 size: 15 residues. This CDR3 is CASSSRILAYNEQFF. The CDR3 DNA follows: TGTGCCAGCAGCTCTCGAATTCTAGCCTACAATGAGCAGTTCTTC.

The rearrangement joins TRBV2 to TRBJ1-2; TRBD1 aligns across 9 bases. V gave up 6 bases and J gave up 8 bases; unmatched junction bases: 10. The CDR3 spans 14 residues. Germline CDR1 SNHLY, CDR2 FYNNEI. CDR3: CASRTTGGAWGYTF. The CDR3 DNA is TGTGCCAGCAGAACCACAGGGGGCGCATGGGGCTACACCTTC.

This sequence joins TRBV2 and TRBJ2-2; weak D call: TRBD2 (6 bases). V was clipped by 7 bases and J by 2 bases, with 11 bases between them. Germline values: CDR1 SNHLY, CDR2 FYNNEI. CDR3 length: 14 amino acids. CDR3 loop: CASTTRANTGELFF. The CDR3 nucleotides are TGTGCCAGCACGACTAGAGCAAACACCGGGGAGCTGTTTTTT.

This clone was recorded only once. The chain has TRBV6-5 and TRBJ1-6; TRBD1 is a possible D gene (5 bases). Trimming pared 1 base from V and 7 bases from J, leaving 14 bases between. CDR3 length: 16 residues. Germline V gene lookup returns CDR1 MNHEY and CDR2 SVGAGI. The CDR3 bases are TGTGCCAGCAGTTACTTTTCTTTTGCAGGGAATTCACCCCTCCACTTT. This gives the protein CASSYFSFAGNSPLHF.

This rearrangement joins TRBV28 to TRBJ1-6; D perhaps matches TRBD1 (5 bases). The length of the CDR3 is 11 residues. Trimming cost V 7 bases and J 8 bases, with 6 bases left between them. The germline V gene has CDR1 MDHEN and CDR2 SYDVKM. Here the CDR3 DNA reads TGTGCCAGCAAAGGGGATTCACCCCTCCACTTT. The encoded protein is CASKGDSPLHF.

V gene TRBV28 combines with J gene TRBJ1-5; 7 bases fit TRBD1. The CDR3 loop spans 15 amino acids. CDR1 MDHEN and CDR2 SYDVKM come from the germline V gene. V lost 6 bases to trimming and J lost 1 base; unmatched junction nucleotides: 6. CDR3 in DNA: TGTGCCAGCAGAGAACAGGGGATAAGCAATCAGCCCCAGCATTTT. Translating it yields CASREQGISNQPQHF. Full variable domain (rest looked up from reference TRBV28 and TRBJ1-5): DVKVTQSSRYLVKRTGEKVFLECVQDMDHENMFWYRQDPGLGLRLIYFSYDVKMKEKGDIPEGYSVSREKKERFSLILESASTNQTSMYLCASREQGISNQPQHFGDGTRLSIL.

A single count supports this clone. The chain is built from TRBV10-3 and TRBJ1-1; D not resolved. V lost 5 bases, J lost 1 base, and 8 bases lay in between. The length of the CDR3 is 13 residues. CDR1 ENHRY and CDR2 SYGVKD come from the germline V gene. CDR3 sequence: CAISTETNTEAFF. The CDR3 nucleotides read TGTGCCATCAGTACAGAAACGAACACTGAAGCTTTCTTT.

This chain uses TRBV29-1 with TRBJ2-3, with 9 bases that match TRBD2. This CDR3 has 13 residues. Germline V lookup: CDR1 SQVTM, CDR2 ANQGSEA. V was clipped by 5 bases and J by 8 bases; unmatched bases: 8. CDR3 nucleotide sequence: TGCAGCGTTCTAGCGGGATCGGCGCTTACGCAGTATTTT. The encoded protein is CSVLAGSALTQYF.

This clone occurred a few times. V usage is TRBV5-8 and J usage is TRBJ2-3; D is ambiguous. Trimming removed 2 bases at V and 0 bases at J, with 7 bases between. The CDR3 totals 14 residues. Germline V gene lookup returns CDR1 SGHTS and CDR2 YDEGEE. This CDR3 reads CASSFWRSTDTQYF. CDR3 DNA sequence: TGTGCCAGCAGCTTTTGGCGGAGCACAGATACGCAGTATTTT.

This sequence joins TRBV6-6 and TRBJ2-7; tentatively, D is TRBD1 (6 bases). Germline V lookup: CDR1 MNHNY, CDR2 SVGAGI (reference sequence). The CDR3 totals 13 residues. Trimming removed 8 bases at V and 4 bases at J, with 15 bases between. The CDR3 region is CASRAGVGYEQYV. CDR3 coding DNA: TGTGCCAGCCGGGCAGGGGTGGGATACGAGCAGTACGTC.

The chain uses TRBV6-5 and TRBJ1-2; 11 nucleotides agree with TRBD1. Germline V CDR1 and CDR2: MNHEY, SVGAGI. V lost 2 bases to trimming and J lost 13 bases; unmatched junction nucleotides: 6. The CDR3 has 13 residues. The CDR3 loop reads CASSYAGQGATTF. DNA for the CDR3: TGTGCCAGCAGTTACGCAGGACAGGGGGCGACCACCTTC.

The chain employs TRBV7-2 and TRBJ2-1; 7 positions agree with TRBD2. The germline CDR1 and CDR2 sequences are SGHTA and FQGNSA. Unmatched junction bases numbered 4, after V lost 1 base and J lost 4 bases. The CDR3 is 15 residues long. The CDR3 DNA sequence: TGTGCCAGCAGCTTAGAATCCGGGGGGTACAATGAGCAGTTCTTC. Translated: CASSLESGGYNEQFF.

The chain links TRBV5-6 to TRBJ2-7, with D hard to call. The CDR3 covers 11 residues. Trimming took 3 bases from V and 6 from J, leaving 7 bases between them. Germline CDR1 is SGHDT and CDR2 is YYEEEE. The CDR3 sequence: CASSWQSEQYV. CDR3 nucleotides: TGTGCCAGCAGCTGGCAATCCGAGCAGTACGTC.